The 3 T cell receptor beta chains in this list originate from one sample, sequenced in a study of vaccination and CD4 T cells after COVID-19. Cultured CD4+ T cells had their DNA profiled by the Oncomine TCR Beta short-read assay. Each CDR3 protein is one row after TCRdb ran MiXCR on the PCR reads. The data show some 10,000 distinct CDR3 sequences, 42% seen once. The sample's treatment: roughly 10-day PBMC culture with coronavirus spike peptide pools or control peptides (ViraFEST assay). No antigen is known for these receptors. The sequenced material came from CD4+ T cells from blood, cultured in vitro. The source of these receptors is a human donor who had recovered from COVID-19.

This clonotype was observed a handful of times. The V and J genes are TRBV7-2 and TRBJ1-5; D gene unclear. The germline CDR1 and CDR2 sequences are SGHTA and FQGNSA. V gave up 5 bases and J gave up 7 bases, with 15 bases separating them. The CDR3 contains 14 residues. CDR3 sequence: CASSPAGEGQPQHF. CDR3 DNA sequence: TGTGCCAGCAGCCCCGCCGGGGAGGGACAGCCCCAGCATTTT.

The sample holds a few counts of this clonotype. This chain joins TRBV12-3 or TRBV12-4 and TRBJ1-1; the match to TRBD1 covers 9 bases. The CDR3 sequence is 14 residues long. Trimming removed 6 bases from V and 9 bases from J; junction bases left unmatched: 11. CDR3 amino acids: CASRLQGAGPKAFF. CDR3 bases: TGTGCCAGCAGACTACAGGGGGCCGGCCCTAAAGCTTTCTTT.

The sample holds a few counts of this clonotype. The chain employs TRBV30 and TRBJ1-5; the D is unclear. The germline gives CDR1 GTSNPN, CDR2 SVGIG (reference sequence). The CDR3 extends over 16 amino acids. The V end was cut by 0 bases, the J end by 2 bases, with 14 bases between. The DNA for the CDR3 is TGTGCCTGGAGTGTACTCTCCACCCCGGGCAATCAGCCCCAGCATTTT. Translated, it gives CAWSVLSTPGNQPQHF.